This T cell receptor (beta chain) was profiled in a study of blood T cell repertoires in COVID-19. Clones were read by immunoSEQ multiplex PCR, and TCRdb kept only the in-frame ones, dropping some. The sample includes 200,000 to 300,000 clones, roughly 80% of them seen just once. V lost 2 bases, J lost 4 bases, and 10 bases stayed unmatched. CDR3 length: 16 amino acids. CDR1 is MRHNA, CDR2 SNTAGT, per germline. This clone appeared once. Sequencing was carried out using peripheral blood. The V call is TRBV6-4, the J call TRBJ1-2, with 7 nucleotides matching TRBD1. The clonotype comes from a woman aged 18 to 35 with acute or convalescent COVID-19. The CDR3: CASSDPPRGNAYGYTF. CDR3 DNA sequence: TGTGCCAGCAGTGACCCCCCCAGGGGGAACGCCTATGGCTACACCTTC.